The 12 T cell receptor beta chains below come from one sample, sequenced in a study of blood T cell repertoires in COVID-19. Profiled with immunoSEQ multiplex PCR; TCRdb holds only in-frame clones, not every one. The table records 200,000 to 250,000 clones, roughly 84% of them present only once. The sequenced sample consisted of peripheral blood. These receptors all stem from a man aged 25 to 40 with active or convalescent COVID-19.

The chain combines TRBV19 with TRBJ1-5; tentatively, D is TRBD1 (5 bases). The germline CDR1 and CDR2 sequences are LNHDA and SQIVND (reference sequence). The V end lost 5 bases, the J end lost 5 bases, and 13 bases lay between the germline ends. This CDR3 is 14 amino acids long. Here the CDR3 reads CASSPIGADQPQHF. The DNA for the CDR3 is TGTGCCAGTAGTCCTATAGGGGCAGATCAGCCCCAGCATTTT.

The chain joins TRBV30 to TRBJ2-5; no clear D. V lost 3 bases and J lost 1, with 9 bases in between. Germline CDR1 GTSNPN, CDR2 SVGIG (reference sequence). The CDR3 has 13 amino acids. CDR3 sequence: CAWRFSGQETQYF. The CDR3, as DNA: TGTGCCTGGAGGTTTAGTGGCCAAGAGACCCAGTACTTC.

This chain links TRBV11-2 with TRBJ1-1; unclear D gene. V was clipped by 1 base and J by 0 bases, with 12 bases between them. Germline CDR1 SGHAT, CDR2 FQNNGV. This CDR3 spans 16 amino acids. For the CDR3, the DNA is TGTGCCAGCAGCTTAGTTCCCGTCACTCTGAACACTGAAGCTTTCTTT. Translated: CASSLVPVTLNTEAFF.

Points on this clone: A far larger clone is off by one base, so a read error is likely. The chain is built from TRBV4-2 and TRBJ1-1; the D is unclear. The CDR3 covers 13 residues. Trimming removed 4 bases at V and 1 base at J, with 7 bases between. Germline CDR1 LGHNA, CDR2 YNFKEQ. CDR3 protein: CASSPRQNTEAFF. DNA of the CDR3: TGTGCCAGCAGCCCCAGACAGAACACTGAAGCTTTCTTT.

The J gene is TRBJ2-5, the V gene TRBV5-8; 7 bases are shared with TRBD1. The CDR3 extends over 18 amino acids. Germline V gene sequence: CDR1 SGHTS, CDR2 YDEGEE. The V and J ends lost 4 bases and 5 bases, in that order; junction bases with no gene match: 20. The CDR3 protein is CASSPGTEYPHGIETQYF. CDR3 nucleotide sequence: TGTGCCAGCAGCCCCGGGACAGAGTACCCCCACGGGATTGAGACCCAGTACTTC.

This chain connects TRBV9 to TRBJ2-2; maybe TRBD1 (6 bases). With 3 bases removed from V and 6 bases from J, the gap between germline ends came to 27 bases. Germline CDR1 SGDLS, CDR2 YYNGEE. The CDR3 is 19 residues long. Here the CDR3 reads CASSAPTGKQFSIPGELFF. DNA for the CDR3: TGTGCCAGCAGCGCCCCTACAGGGAAACAGTTCTCTATACCCGGGGAGCTGTTTTTT. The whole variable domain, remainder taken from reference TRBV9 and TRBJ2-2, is DSGVTQTPKHLITATGQRVTLRCSPRSGDLSVYWYQQSLDQGLQFLIQYYNGEERAKGNILERFSAQQFPDLHSELNLSSLELGDSALYFCASSAPTGKQFSIPGELFFGEGSRLTVL.

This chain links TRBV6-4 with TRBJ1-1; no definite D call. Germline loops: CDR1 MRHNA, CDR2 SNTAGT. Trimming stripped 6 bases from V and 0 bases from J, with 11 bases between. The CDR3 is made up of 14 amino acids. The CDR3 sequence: CASSAGGLNTEAFF. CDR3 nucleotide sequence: TGTGCCAGCAGCGCGGGAGGTCTGAACACTGAAGCTTTCTTT.

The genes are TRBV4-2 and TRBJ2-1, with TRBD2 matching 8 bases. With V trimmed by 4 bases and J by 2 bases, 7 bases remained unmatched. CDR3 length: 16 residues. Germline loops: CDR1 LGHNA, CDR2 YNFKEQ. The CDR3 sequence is CASSLERGKTYNEQFF. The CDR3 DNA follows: TGTGCCAGCAGCCTCGAGCGGGGGAAGACCTACAATGAGCAGTTCTTC.

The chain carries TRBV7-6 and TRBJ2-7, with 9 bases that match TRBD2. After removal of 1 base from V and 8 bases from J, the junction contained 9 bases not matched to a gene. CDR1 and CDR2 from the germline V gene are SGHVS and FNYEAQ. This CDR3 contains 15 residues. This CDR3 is CASSLEPSGGTQQYF. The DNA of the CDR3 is TGTGCCAGCAGCTTAGAGCCGAGCGGGGGGACCCAGCAGTACTTC.

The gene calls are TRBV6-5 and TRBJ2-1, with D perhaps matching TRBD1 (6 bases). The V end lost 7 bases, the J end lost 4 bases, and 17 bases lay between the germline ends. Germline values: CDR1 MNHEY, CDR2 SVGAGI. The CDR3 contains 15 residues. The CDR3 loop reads CASTEARQVYNEQFF. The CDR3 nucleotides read TGTGCCAGCACCGAGGCACGACAGGTATACAATGAGCAGTTCTTC.

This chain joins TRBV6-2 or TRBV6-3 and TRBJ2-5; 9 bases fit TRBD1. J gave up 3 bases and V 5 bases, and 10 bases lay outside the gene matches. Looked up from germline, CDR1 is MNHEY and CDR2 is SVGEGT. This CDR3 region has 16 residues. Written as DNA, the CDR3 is TGTGCCAGCAGTCCGGTAGGGGGGACAGGGAAAGAGACCCAGTACTTC. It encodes CASSPVGGTGKETQYF.

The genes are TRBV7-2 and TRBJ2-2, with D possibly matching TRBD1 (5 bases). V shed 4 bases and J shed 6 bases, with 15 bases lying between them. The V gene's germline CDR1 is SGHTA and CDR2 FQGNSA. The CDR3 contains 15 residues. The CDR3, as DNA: TGTGCCAGCAGCTCCGACCGCGTAGGGGCCGGGGAGCTGTTTTTT. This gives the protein CASSSDRVGAGELFF.